What follows are 11 T cell receptor beta chains derived from one specimen sequenced in a study of blood T cell repertoires in COVID-19. Clones were sequenced by immunoSEQ multiplex PCR, and TCRdb holds only the in-frame ones, with some missing. This table has approximately 75,000 clones, about 79% appearing once. The sample was peripheral blood. These receptors originate from a woman aged 45-65 years with acute or convalescent COVID-19.

J is TRBJ2-1 and V is TRBV5-1; D gene ambiguous. The CDR3 sequence is 12 residues long. The V end lost 1 base, the J end lost 5 bases, and 4 bases lay between the germline ends. Germline V gene lookup returns CDR1 SGHRS and CDR2 YFSETQ. In DNA form, the CDR3 reads TGCGCCAGCAGCTTGACGGACAATGAGCAGTTCTTC. It codes for CASSLTDNEQFF.

The CDR3 is CASSEAGTGQDPFYEQYF. The CDR3 coding sequence is TGCGCCAGCAGTGAGGCGGGGACAGGGCAAGACCCTTTCTACGAGCAGTACTTC. The J gene is TRBJ2-7, the V gene TRBV10-1, with 9 bases that match TRBD1. The CDR3 spans 18 residues. With V trimmed by 2 bases and J by 3 bases, 14 bases remained unmatched. Germline V gene sequence: CDR1 WNHNN, CDR2 SYGVQD (reference sequence).

The chain combines TRBV29-1 with TRBJ2-7, with D perhaps TRBD1 (5 bases). Trimming cost V 2 bases and J 1 base, with 9 bases left between them. The CDR3 contains 13 residues. Looked up from germline, CDR1 is SQVTM and CDR2 is ANQGSEA. The CDR3 protein is CSVETGRSYEQYF. The CDR3 DNA is TGCAGCGTTGAAACAGGTCGGTCCTACGAGCAGTACTTC.

This clone was seen only a few times. The V gene is TRBV21-1, the J gene TRBJ2-7; TRBD1 reflects the table's D call only, with no check against the DNA. TRBV21-1 is recorded as a pseudogene. The length of the CDR3 is 16 residues. CDR3 sequence reads: CASSKGQRDRGYEQYF. CDR3 nucleotides: TGTGCCAGCAGCAAGGGACAGCGGGACAGGGGCTACGAGCAGTACTTC.

A few counts support this clone. The chain uses TRBV5-6 and TRBJ1-1, with 8 bases identical to TRBD1. In germline, CDR1 is SGHDT, CDR2 YYEEEE. Germline trimming cut 2 bases from V and 2 bases from J; bases unmatched to any gene: 8. CDR3 length: 16 amino acids. The CDR3 sequence: CASSFLRDRYNTEAFF. In DNA form, the CDR3 reads TGTGCCAGCAGCTTTTTACGGGACAGGTACAACACTGAAGCTTTCTTT.

The chain is built from TRBV19 and TRBJ2-5; D is possibly TRBD1 (6 bases). Between the trimmed V and J ends, which lost 1 base and 1 base, there was a span of 13 bases. Germline lookup yields CDR1 LNHDA and CDR2 SQIVND (reference sequence). The CDR3 extends over 16 amino acids. Written as DNA, the CDR3 is TGTGCCAGTAGTATAGTCGGACAGTCCTCCCAAGAGACCCAGTACTTC. It yields the protein CASSIVGQSSQETQYF.

The chain carries TRBV4-1 and TRBJ1-2; 12 bases agree with TRBD1. Germline-derived CDR1 and CDR2 are MGHRA and YSYEKL. This CDR3 is 17 amino acids long. Unmatched junction bases numbered 6, after V lost 1 base and J lost 3 bases. CDR3 region: CASSQGLRDRGHYGYTF. The CDR3 DNA sequence: TGCGCCAGCAGCCAAGGTCTTAGGGACAGGGGGCACTATGGCTACACCTTC.

The chain joins TRBV5-1 to TRBJ2-6, with D perhaps matching TRBD2 (6 bases). The CDR3 length is 16 residues. Trimming shortened V by 4 bases and J by 4 bases, and 15 bases separated the two germline ends. Per the germline V gene, CDR1 is SGHRS and CDR2 is YFSETQ. The CDR3 DNA sequence: TGCGCCAGCAGCCCGGGACTCGGGTCCGGGGCCAACGTCCTGACTTTC. Encoded protein: CASSPGLGSGANVLTF.

The chain couples TRBV18 to TRBJ1-6; no clear D. This CDR3 has 13 amino acids. V lost 5 bases to trimming and J lost 7 bases, with 9 bases between them. From germline, CDR1 is KGHSH and CDR2 LQKENI. Here the CDR3 DNA reads TGTGCCAGCTCAACGGGGTCAAATTCACCCCTCCACTTT. The encoded protein is CASSTGSNSPLHF.

The CDR3 reads CASGPRGTGELFF. The CDR3 nucleotides read TGCGCCAGCGGCCCCAGAGGGACCGGGGAGCTGTTTTTT. V and J are TRBV5-1 and TRBJ2-2; maybe TRBD2 (5 bases). V lost 7 bases and J lost 5, with 12 bases in between. The CDR3 runs 13 residues. The germline V gene has CDR1 SGHRS and CDR2 YFSETQ. Variable domain in full (rest from reference TRBV5-1 and TRBJ2-2): KAGVTQTPRYLIKTRGQQVTLSCSPISGHRSVSWYQQTPGQGLQFLFEYFSETQRNKGNFPGRFSGRQFSNSRSEMNVSTLELGDSALYLCASGPRGTGELFFGEGSRLTVL.

The chain links TRBV5-1 to TRBJ2-1, with 7 positions matching TRBD2. V was clipped by 4 bases and J by 5 bases; unmatched bases: 9. Germline CDR1 reads SGHRS; CDR2 reads YFSETQ. There are 15 residues in the CDR3. CDR3 coding DNA: TGCGCCAGCAGCCGTCGGGGGGAGCGAGACAATGAGCAGTTCTTC. Translation gives CASSRRGERDNEQFF.